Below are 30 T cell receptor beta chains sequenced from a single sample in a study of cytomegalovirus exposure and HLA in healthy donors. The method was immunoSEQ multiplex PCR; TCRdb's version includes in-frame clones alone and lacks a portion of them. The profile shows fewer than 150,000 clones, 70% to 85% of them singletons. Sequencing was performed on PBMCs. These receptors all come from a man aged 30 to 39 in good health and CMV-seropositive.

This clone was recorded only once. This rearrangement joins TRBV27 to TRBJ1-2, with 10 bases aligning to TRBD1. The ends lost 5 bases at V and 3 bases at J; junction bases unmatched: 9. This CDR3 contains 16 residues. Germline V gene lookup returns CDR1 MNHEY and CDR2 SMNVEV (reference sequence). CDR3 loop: CASSRQGAYLHYGYTF. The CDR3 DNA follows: TGTGCCAGCAGTCGACAGGGGGCTTACCTTCACTATGGCTACACCTTC.

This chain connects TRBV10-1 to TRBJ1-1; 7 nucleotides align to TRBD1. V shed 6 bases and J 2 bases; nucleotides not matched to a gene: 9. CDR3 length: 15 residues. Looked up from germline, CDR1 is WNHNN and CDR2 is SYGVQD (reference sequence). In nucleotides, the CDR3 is TGCGCCAGCAGCCGTGACAGGGTGGGAAACACTGAAGCTTTCTTT. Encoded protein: CASSRDRVGNTEAFF.

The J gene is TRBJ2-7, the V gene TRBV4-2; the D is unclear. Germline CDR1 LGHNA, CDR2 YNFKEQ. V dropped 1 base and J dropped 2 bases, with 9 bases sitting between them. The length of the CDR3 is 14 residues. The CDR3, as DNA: TGTGCCAGCAGCCAAGGTGGAGTTGCCTACGAGCAGTACTTC. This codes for CASSQGGVAYEQYF.

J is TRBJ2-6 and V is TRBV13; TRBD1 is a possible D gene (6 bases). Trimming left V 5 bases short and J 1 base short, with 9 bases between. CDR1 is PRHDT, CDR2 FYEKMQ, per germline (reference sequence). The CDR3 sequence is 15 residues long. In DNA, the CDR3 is TGTGCCAGCAGCCAGAGGGGGTCTGGGGCCAACGTCCTGACTTTC. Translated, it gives CASSQRGSGANVLTF.

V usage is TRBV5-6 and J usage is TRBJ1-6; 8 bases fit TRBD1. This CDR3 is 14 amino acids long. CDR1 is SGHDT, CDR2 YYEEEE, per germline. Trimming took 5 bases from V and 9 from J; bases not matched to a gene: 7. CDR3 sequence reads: CASRLTGVVSPLHF. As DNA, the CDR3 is TGTGCCAGCAGGTTGACAGGGGTGGTTTCACCCCTCCACTTT.

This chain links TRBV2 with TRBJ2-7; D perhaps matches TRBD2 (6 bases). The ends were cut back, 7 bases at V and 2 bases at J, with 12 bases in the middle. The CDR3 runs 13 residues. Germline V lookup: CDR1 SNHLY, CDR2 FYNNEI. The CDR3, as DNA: TGTGCCAGCATGGGGGGTACTACCTACGAGCAGTACTTC. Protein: CASMGGTTYEQYF.

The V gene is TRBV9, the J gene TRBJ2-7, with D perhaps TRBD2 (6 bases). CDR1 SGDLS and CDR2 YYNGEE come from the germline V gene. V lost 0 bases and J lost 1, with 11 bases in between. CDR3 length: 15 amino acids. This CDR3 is CASSVGGLASYEQYF. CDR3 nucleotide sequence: TGTGCCAGCAGCGTAGGGGGTCTAGCGTCCTACGAGCAGTACTTC.

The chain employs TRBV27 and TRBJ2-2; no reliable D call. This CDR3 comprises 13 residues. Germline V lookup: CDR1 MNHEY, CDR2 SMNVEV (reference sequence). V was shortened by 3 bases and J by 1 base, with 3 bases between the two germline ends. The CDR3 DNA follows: TGTGCCAGCAGTTTGAGGAACACCGGGGAGCTGTTTTTT. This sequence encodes CASSLRNTGELFF.

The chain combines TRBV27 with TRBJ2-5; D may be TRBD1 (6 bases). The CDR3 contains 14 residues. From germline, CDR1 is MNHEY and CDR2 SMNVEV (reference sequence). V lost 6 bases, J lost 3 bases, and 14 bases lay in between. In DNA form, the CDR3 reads TGTGCCAGCAGCCATTTGACAGGTGAAGAGACCCAGTACTTC. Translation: CASSHLTGEETQYF.

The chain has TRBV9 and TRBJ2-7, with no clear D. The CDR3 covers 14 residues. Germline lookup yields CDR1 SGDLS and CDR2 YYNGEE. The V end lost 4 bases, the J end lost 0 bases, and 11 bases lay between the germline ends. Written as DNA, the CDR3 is TGTGCCAGCAGCACTGGGCAAGGCTCCTACGAGCAGTACTTC. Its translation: CASSTGQGSYEQYF.

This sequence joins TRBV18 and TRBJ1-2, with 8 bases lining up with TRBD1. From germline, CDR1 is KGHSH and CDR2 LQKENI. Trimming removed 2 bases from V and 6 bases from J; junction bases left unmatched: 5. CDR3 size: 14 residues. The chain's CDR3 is CASSPNRGEDGYTF. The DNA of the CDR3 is TGTGCCAGCTCACCAAACAGGGGGGAGGATGGCTACACCTTC.

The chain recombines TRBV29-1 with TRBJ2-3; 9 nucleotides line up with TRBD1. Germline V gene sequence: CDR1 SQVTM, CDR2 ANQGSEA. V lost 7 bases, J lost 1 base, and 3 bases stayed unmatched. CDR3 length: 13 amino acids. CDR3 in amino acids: CSARTGGTDTQYF. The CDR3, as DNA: TGCAGCGCCCGGACAGGGGGCACAGATACGCAGTATTTT.

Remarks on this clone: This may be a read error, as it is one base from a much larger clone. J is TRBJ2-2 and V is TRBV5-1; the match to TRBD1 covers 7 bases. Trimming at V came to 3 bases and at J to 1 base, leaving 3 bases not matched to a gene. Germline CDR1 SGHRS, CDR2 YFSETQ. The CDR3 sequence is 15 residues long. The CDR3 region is CASSSGTENTGELFF. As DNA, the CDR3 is TGCGCCAGCAGCTCCGGGACAGAGAACACCGGGGAGCTGTTTTTT.

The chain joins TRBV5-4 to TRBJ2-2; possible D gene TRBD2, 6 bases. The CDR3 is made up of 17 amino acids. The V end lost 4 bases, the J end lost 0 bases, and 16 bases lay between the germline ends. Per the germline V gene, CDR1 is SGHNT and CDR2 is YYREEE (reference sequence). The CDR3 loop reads CASSGALGGTNTGELFF. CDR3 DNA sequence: TGTGCCAGCAGCGGAGCCCTGGGGGGTACGAACACCGGGGAGCTGTTTTTT.

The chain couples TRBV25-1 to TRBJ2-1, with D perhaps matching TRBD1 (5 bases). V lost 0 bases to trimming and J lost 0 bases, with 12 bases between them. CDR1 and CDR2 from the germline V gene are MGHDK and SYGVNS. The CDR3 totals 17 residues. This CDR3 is CASSEYRAPSSYNEQFF. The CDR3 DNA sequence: TGTGCCAGCAGTGAATACAGGGCCCCCAGCTCCTACAATGAGCAGTTCTTC.

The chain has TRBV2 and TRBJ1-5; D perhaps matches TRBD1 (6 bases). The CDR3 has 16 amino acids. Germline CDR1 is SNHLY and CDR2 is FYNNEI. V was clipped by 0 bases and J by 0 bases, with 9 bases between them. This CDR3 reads CASSEADSYSNQPQHF. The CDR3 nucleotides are TGTGCCAGCAGTGAAGCGGACAGTTATAGCAATCAGCCCCAGCATTTT.

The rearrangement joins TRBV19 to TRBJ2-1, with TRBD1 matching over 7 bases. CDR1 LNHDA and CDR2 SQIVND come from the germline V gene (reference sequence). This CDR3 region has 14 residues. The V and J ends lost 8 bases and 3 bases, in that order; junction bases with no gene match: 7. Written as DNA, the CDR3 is TGTGCCAGTGGACCCGGGACAGTCTACAATGAGCAGTTCTTC. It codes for CASGPGTVYNEQFF. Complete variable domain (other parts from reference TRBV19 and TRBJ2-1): DGGITQSPKYLFRKEGQNVTLSCEQNLNHDAMYWYRQDPGQGLRLIYYSQIVNDFQKGDIAEGYSVSREKKESFPLTVTSAQKNPTAFYLCASGPGTVYNEQFFGPGTRLTVL.

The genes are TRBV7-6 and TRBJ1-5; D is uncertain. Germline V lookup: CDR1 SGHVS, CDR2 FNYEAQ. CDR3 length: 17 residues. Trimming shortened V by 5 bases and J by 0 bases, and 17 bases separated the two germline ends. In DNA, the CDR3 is TGTGCCAGCAGCCCCGGCGGGCGTCAGTATAGCAATCAGCCCCAGCATTTT. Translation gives CASSPGGRQYSNQPQHF.

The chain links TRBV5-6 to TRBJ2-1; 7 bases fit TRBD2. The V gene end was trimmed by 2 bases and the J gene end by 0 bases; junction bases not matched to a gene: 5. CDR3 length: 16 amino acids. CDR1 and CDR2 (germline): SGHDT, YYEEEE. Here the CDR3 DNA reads TGTGCCAGCAGCTTACTAGCGCATAGCTCCTACAATGAGCAGTTCTTC. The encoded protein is CASSLLAHSSYNEQFF. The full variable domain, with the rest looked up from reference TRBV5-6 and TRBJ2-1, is DAGVTQSPTHLIKTRGQQVTLRCSPKSGHDTVSWYQQALGQGPQFIFQYYEEEERQRGNFPDRFSGHQFPNYSSELNVNALLLGDSALYLCASSLLAHSSYNEQFFGPGTRLTVL.

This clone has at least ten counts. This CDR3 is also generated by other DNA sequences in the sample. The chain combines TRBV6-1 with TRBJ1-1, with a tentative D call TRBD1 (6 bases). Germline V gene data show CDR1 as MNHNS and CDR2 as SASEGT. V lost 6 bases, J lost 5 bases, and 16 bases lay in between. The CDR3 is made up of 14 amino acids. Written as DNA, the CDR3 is TGTGCCAGCAGAAGGGGGGGGCTGGGAACTGAAGCTTTCTTT. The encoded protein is CASRRGGLGTEAFF.

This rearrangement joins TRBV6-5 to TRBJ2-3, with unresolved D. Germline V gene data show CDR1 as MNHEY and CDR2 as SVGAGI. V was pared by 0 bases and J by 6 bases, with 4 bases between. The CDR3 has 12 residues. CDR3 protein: CASSYSGDTQYF. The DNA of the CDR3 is TGTGCCAGCAGTTACTCCGGGGATACGCAGTATTTT.

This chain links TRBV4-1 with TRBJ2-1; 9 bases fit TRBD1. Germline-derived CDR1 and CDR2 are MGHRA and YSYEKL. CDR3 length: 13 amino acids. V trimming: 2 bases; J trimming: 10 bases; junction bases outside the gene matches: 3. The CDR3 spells CASSQLGTGEQFF. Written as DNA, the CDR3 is TGCGCCAGCAGCCAACTCGGGACAGGGGAGCAGTTCTTC.

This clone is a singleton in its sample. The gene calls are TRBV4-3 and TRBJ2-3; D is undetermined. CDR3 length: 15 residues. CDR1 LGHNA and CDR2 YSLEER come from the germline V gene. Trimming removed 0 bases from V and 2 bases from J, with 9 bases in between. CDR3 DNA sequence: TGCGCCAGCAGCCAAGATTGGAGCGTCACAGATACGCAGTATTTT. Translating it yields CASSQDWSVTDTQYF.

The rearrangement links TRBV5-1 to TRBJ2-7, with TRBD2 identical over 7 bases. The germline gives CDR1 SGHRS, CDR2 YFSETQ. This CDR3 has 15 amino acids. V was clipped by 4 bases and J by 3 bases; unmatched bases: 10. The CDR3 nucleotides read TGCGCCAGCAGCCTAACTAGCGCAGGAGTCTACGAGCAGTACTTC. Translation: CASSLTSAGVYEQYF.

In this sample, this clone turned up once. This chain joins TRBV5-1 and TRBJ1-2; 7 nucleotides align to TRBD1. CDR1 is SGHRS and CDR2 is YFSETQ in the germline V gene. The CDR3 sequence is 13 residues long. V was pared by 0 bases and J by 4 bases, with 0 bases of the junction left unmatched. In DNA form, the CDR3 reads TGCGCCAGCAGCTTGGCAGGGGGCTATGGCTACACCTTC. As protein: CASSLAGGYGYTF.

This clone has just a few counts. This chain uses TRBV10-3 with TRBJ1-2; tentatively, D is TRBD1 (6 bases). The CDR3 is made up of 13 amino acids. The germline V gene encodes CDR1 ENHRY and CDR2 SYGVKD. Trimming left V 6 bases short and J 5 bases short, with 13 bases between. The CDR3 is CAISDGQPYGYTF. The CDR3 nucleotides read TGTGCCATCAGCGATGGACAGCCTTATGGCTACACCTTC.

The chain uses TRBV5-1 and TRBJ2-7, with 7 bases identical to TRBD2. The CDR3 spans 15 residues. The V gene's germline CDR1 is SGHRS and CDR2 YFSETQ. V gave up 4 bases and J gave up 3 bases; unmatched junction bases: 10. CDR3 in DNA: TGCGCCAGCAGCCTGGGGGGGGGTTCCAACTACGAGCAGTACTTC. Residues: CASSLGGGSNYEQYF.

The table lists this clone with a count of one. In DNA form, the CDR3 reads TGTGCCAGTAGATACAGGGGGCCGGGTTATGGCTACACCTTC. Its protein is CASRYRGPGYGYTF. V and J are TRBV19 and TRBJ1-2, with 9 nucleotides matching TRBD1. Germline V gene data show CDR1 as LNHDA and CDR2 as SQIVND (reference sequence). This CDR3 region has 14 residues. Losses at the gene ends were 6 bases for V and 5 bases for J; bases not matched to a gene: 7.

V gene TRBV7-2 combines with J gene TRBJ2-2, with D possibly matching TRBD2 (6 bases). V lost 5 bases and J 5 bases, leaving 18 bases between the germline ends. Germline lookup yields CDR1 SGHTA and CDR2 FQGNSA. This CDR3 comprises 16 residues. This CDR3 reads CASSPRWTRETGELFF. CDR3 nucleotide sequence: TGTGCCAGCAGCCCCCGGTGGACCCGGGAGACCGGGGAGCTGTTTTTT.

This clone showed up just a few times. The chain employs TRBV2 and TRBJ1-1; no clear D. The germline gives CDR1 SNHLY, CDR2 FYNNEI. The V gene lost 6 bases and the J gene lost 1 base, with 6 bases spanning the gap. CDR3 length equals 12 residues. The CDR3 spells CASSNTNTEAFF. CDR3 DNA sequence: TGTGCCAGCAGCAACACGAACACTGAAGCTTTCTTT.